This record covers a single T cell receptor (beta chain). This sample was taken from a study of blood T cell repertoires in COVID-19. Study background: Sites in the United States, Italy and Spain provided acute and convalescent COVID-19 samples. T cells, B-cell-depleted T cells, or PBMCs provided the cDNA or gDNA that served as material.

In the original analysis: It was from reference gene primer amplification that nucleated cell counts were estimated. Clones were read by immunoSEQ multiplex PCR, and TCRdb kept only the in-frame ones, dropping some. That table furnishes V, J and clone size, whereas the DNA furnished D and trimming. The table includes about 44,000 clones, around 90% detected once. The source is a woman over 75 in a cohort sampled during active or convalescent COVID-19. The sample taken for sequencing was peripheral blood.

The CDR3 sequence is CASSLELAGAFEQFF. For the CDR3, the DNA is TGCGCCAGCAGCTTGGAATTAGCGGGAGCGTTTGAGCAGTTCTTC. The genes are TRBV5-1 and TRBJ2-1; 9 positions agree with TRBD2. The CDR3 is 15 amino acids. CDR1 is SGHRS and CDR2 is YFSETQ in the germline V gene. V lost 0 bases and J lost 9; bases outside the gene matches: 7.